The source of this TCR beta chain is a study of CD8+ T cells in alopecia areata. RNA was extracted and reverse transcribed into cDNA as the sequencing template. Repertoires were generated with immunoSEQ multiplex PCR, while TCRdb's copy carries only in-frame clones and drops some. The table lists just over 150,000 clones, 45% to 60% of them singletons. The junction had 8 bases not matched to a gene; V was cut back by 5 bases and J by 1 base. Germline V gives CDR1 MNHEY, CDR2 SMNVEV (reference sequence). This CDR3 comprises 16 residues. This clone is a singleton in its sample. The chain combines TRBV27 with TRBJ2-5; 9 bases map to TRBD2. This clonotype was obtained from a human donor with alopecia areata. The sample here was CD8+ T cells sorted from blood, taken at week 0. The CDR3 spells CASSPRSGGIQETQYF. In nucleotides, the CDR3 is TGTGCCAGCAGTCCTCGGAGCGGGGGGATCCAAGAGACCCAGTACTTC.